These 13 T cell receptor beta chains were sequenced from one sample in a study of blood T cell repertoires in COVID-19. Libraries were prepared by immunoSEQ multiplex PCR; TCRdb keeps only in-frame clonotypes and omits some of them. The sample holds some 250,000 clones; around 86% are singletons and the top ten take under 9%. Input material: peripheral blood. The source of these receptors is a woman in her sixties or seventies with active or convalescent COVID-19.

This clone has only a few counts. The V gene is TRBV19, the J gene TRBJ2-6, with 8 bases identical to TRBD1. Trimming removed 8 bases from V and 2 bases from J; junction bases left unmatched: 17. The CDR3 runs 19 residues. CDR1 and CDR2 (germline): LNHDA, SQIVND (reference sequence). The CDR3 nucleotides are TGTGCCAGTCAAATTCACAGTCAGGGGGCCGGAACTGGGGCCAACGTCCTGACTTTC. It specifies CASQIHSQGAGTGANVLTF.

This clone has just a few counts. V and J are TRBV5-1 and TRBJ1-2; D is undetermined. CDR1 and CDR2 (germline): SGHRS, YFSETQ. CDR3 length: 14 amino acids. V was trimmed by 1 base and J by 4 bases, leaving 11 bases between them. DNA for the CDR3: TGCGCCAGCAGCTTGCCACAAACTAGCTATGGCTACACCTTC. This encodes CASSLPQTSYGYTF. Complete variable domain (other parts from reference TRBV5-1 and TRBJ1-2): KAGVTQTPRYLIKTRGQQVTLSCSPISGHRSVSWYQQTPGQGLQFLFEYFSETQRNKGNFPGRFSGRQFSNSRSEMNVSTLELGDSALYLCASSLPQTSYGYTFGSGTRLTVV.

This clone came up a few times. This sequence joins TRBV7-9 and TRBJ1-2, with D uncertain. V lost 2 bases and J 7 bases, leaving 8 bases between the germline ends. The CDR3 covers 12 residues. Per the germline V gene, CDR1 is SEHNR and CDR2 is FQNEAQ (reference sequence). CDR3 DNA sequence: TGTGCCAGCAGCTTACAGGTCTCTGGCTACACCTTC. This encodes CASSLQVSGYTF.

The chain has TRBV6-6 and TRBJ2-7; 8 bases align to TRBD2. The CDR3 contains 14 residues. Germline V gene lookup returns CDR1 MNHNY and CDR2 SVGAGI (reference sequence). J lost 7 bases, V lost 5 bases, and 10 bases had no gene match. The CDR3 is CASSPGGGPREQYF. CDR3 nucleotides: TGTGCCAGCAGTCCCGGGGGGGGGCCTAGGGAGCAGTACTTC.

In its sample, this clone was seen a few times. The chain links TRBV5-6 to TRBJ1-2; D call uncertain. Germline V gene lookup returns CDR1 SGHDT and CDR2 YYEEEE. V lost 2 bases to trimming and J lost 8 bases, with 13 bases between them. The CDR3 contains 13 residues. CDR3 region: CASSFGRREGYTF. DNA of the CDR3: TGTGCCAGCAGCTTCGGCAGGAGGGAGGGCTACACCTTC.

This chain links TRBV29-1 with TRBJ2-7; D possibly corresponds to TRBD1 (6 bases). Looked up from germline, CDR1 is SQVTM and CDR2 is ANQGSEA. V was clipped by 6 bases and J by 3 bases, with 12 bases between them. The CDR3 is 12 residues long. The CDR3 loop is CSVRTDIYEQYF. Here the CDR3 DNA reads TGCAGCGTCAGGACAGATATCTACGAGCAGTACTTC.

The chain links TRBV5-6 to TRBJ1-5; D gene unclear. The CDR3 extends over 14 amino acids. Per the germline V gene, CDR1 is SGHDT and CDR2 is YYEEEE. V dropped 0 bases and J dropped 1 base, with 5 bases sitting between them. CDR3: CASSLAHSNQPQHF. CDR3 coding DNA: TGTGCCAGCAGCTTGGCACACAGCAATCAGCCCCAGCATTTT. Full variable domain (missing parts from reference TRBV5-6 and TRBJ1-5): DAGVTQSPTHLIKTRGQQVTLRCSPKSGHDTVSWYQQALGQGPQFIFQYYEEEERQRGNFPDRFSGHQFPNYSSELNVNALLLGDSALYLCASSLAHSNQPQHFGDGTRLSIL.

The chain has TRBV10-1 and TRBJ1-2; tentative D call: TRBD1 (6 bases). The V and J ends lost 5 bases and 4 bases respectively, with 11 bases between them. The CDR3 totals 13 residues. Germline V gives CDR1 WNHNN, CDR2 SYGVQD (reference sequence). CDR3 sequence (DNA): TGCGCCAGCAGTCCAGGGGAACCCTATGGCTACACCTTC. Amino acids: CASSPGEPYGYTF.

J is TRBJ2-5 and V is TRBV19; weak D call: TRBD2 (5 bases). Germline lookup yields CDR1 LNHDA and CDR2 SQIVND (reference sequence). This CDR3 has 12 amino acids. V lost 6 bases and J lost 10, with 15 bases in between. This CDR3 reads CASRDKAAIQYF. In DNA, the CDR3 is TGTGCCAGTAGAGATAAAGCGGCTATCCAGTACTTC.

The J gene is TRBJ2-7, the V gene TRBV11-2, with 7 bases that match TRBD1. V trimming: 1 base; J trimming: 2 bases; junction bases outside the gene matches: 5. Germline V CDR1 and CDR2: SGHAT, FQNNGV. The CDR3 is made up of 15 amino acids. CDR3 in amino acids: CASSLAQGRPYEQYF. CDR3 coding DNA: TGTGCCAGCAGCTTAGCACAGGGGCGGCCCTACGAGCAGTACTTC.

The sample holds one count of this clone. The V call is TRBV3-1 (or the pseudogene TRBV3-2), the J call TRBJ1-2, with D perhaps matching TRBD1 (6 bases). Per the germline V gene, CDR1 is LGHDT and CDR2 is YNNKEL (reference sequence). CDR3 length: 17 amino acids. V lost 0 bases and J 6 bases, leaving 20 bases between the germline ends. The DNA of the CDR3 is TGTGCCAGCAGCCAAGATGGGTTTTACAGGGCTCTCGATGGCTACACCTTC. Protein sequence: CASSQDGFYRALDGYTF.

V usage is TRBV10-1 and J usage is TRBJ2-3; 7 bases align to TRBD1. V trimming: 6 bases; J trimming: 3 bases; junction bases outside the gene matches: 6. Germline loops: CDR1 WNHNN, CDR2 SYGVQD (reference sequence). The CDR3 runs 14 residues. DNA of the CDR3: TGCGCCAGCAGCCCTGACAGGGTTACAGATACGCAGTATTTT. It is translated as CASSPDRVTDTQYF.

This clone was recorded a few times. The chain links TRBV28 to TRBJ1-3, with D unresolved. The CDR3 has 12 amino acids. CDR1 is MDHEN and CDR2 is SYDVKM in the germline V gene. Trimming pared 8 bases from V and 6 bases from J, leaving 11 bases between. Here the CDR3 DNA reads TGTGCCAGCCAAAGTAGCCAAAACACCATATATTTT. Amino acids: CASQSSQNTIYF.